This T cell receptor (beta chain) was captured by sequencing in a study of beta chain features in type 1 diabetes. Findings and caveats of the study: No resolution was reached here on whether HLA type influences TCRB rearrangement. More deletions and fewer insertions at VDJ junctions were found in patients with type 1 diabetes. Researchers reported that naive, central memory and Treg TCRB repertoires appeared more similar in patients than in healthy donors. Significant though moderate, a shortening of TCRB CDR3s appeared in all four CD4+ subsets of Type 1 diabetes patients.

Based on CD45RO/CCR7/CD25/CD127/CD95/CD27, CD4+ regulatory, stem cell-like memory, naive and central memory cells were sorted. The CDR3 runs 13 residues. Looked up from germline, CDR1 is MGHDK and CDR2 is SYGVNS. V was trimmed by 4 bases and J by 0 bases, leaving 7 bases between them. Details on this clone: Its antigen is undetermined.

Reverse transcription of all isolated RNA meant that expressed TCRB transcripts were sequenced. The method was immunoSEQ multiplex PCR; TCRdb's version includes in-frame clones alone and lacks a portion of them. Among hundreds of thousands of clones listed, roughly 13% were seen once. The chain is built from TRBV25-1 and TRBJ2-7; D ambiguous. The source is a man aged 18 to 35 with type 1 diabetes. Material: naive CD4+ T cells from blood. DNA of the CDR3: TGTGCCAGCAGTGGCCTCCCCTCCTACGAGCAGTACTTC. Protein sequence: CASSGLPSYEQYF.